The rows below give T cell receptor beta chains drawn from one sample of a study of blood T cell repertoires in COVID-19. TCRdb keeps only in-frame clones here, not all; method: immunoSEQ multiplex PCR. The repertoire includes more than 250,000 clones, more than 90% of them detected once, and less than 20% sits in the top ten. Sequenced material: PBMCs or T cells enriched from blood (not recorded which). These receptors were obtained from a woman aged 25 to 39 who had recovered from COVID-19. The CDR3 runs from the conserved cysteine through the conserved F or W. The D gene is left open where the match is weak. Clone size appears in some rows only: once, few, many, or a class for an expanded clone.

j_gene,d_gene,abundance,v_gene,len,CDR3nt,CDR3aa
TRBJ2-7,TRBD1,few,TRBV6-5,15,TGTGCCAGCAGGAGGGTCACAGGGGGCTCGGGTGAGCAGTACTTC,CASRRVTGGSGEQYF
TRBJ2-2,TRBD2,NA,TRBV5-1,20,TGCGCCAGCAGCTTGGAGAGGCCGGACACTAGCGGGGATTTCGTGGGGGAGCTGTTTTTT,CASSLERPDTSGDFVGELFF
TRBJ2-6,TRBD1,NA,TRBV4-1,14,TGCGCCAGCAGGGACAGGGCCCGGGCCAACGTCCTGACTTTC,CASRDRARANVLTF
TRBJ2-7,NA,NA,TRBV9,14,TGTGCCAGCAGCTCAGGGGTAGGGAACTACGAGCAGTACTTC,CASSSGVGNYEQYF
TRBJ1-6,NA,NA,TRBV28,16,TGTGCCAGCAGTTTACCAACAGGGTCAGGGGATTCACCCCTCCACTTT,CASSLPTGSGDSPLHF
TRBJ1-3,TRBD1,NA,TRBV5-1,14,TGCGCCAGCTCGACAGGGCCGAGTGGAAACACCATATATTTT,CASSTGPSGNTIYF
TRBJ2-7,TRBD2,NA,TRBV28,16,TGTGCCAGCAGTCCCCCGACTAGCTCGAGCTCCTACGAGCAGTACTTC,CASSPPTSSSSYEQYF
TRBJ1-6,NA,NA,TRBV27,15,TGTGCCCCTACTGTTGTTAGCTCCTATAATTCACCCCTCCACTTT,CAPTVVSSYNSPLHF
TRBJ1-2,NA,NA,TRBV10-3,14,TGTGCCATCAGTGAGTCGGGGGGAATCTATGGCTACACCTTC,CAISESGGIYGYTF
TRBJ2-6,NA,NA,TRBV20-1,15,TGCAGTGCTAGTTTCCGGGGCTCTGGGGCCAACGTCCTGACTTTC,CSASFRGSGANVLTF
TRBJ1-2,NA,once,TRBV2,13,TGTGCCAGCTTTTCGAGCTTAAACTATGGCTACACCTTC,CASFSSLNYGYTF
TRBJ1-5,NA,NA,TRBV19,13,TGTGCCAGTAGTCGACAGTTGGGTCAGCCCCAGCATTTT,CASSRQLGQPQHF
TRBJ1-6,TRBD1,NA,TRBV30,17,TGTGCCTGGAGATGGGACAGCCAACCGCGGGATAATTCACCCCTCCACTTT,CAWRWDSQPRDNSPLHF
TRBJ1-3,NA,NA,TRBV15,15,TGTGCCACCAGCAGAGATCGGGGCTCTGGAAACACCATATATTTT,CATSRDRGSGNTIYF
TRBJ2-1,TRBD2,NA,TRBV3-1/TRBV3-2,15,TGTGCCAGCAGCCAAACGGGAGGGTCCTACAATGAGCAGTTCTTC,CASSQTGGSYNEQFF
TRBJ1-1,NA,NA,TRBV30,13,TGTGCCTGGAGGGACACCCTGAACACTGAAGCTTTCTTT,CAWRDTLNTEAFF
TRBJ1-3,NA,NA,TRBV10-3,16,TGTGCCATCAGTGCAATACAGGTTAACTCTGGAAACACCATATATTTT,CAISAIQVNSGNTIYF
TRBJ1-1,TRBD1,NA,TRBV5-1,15,TGCGCCAGCAGCCCCGGGACAGGAGTGAACACTGAAGCTTTCTTT,CASSPGTGVNTEAFF
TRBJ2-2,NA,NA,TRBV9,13,TGTGCCAGCAGCTCACGGCGGGGCGGGGAGCTGTTTTTT,CASSSRRGGELFF
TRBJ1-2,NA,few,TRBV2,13,TGTGCCAGCAGTGAAGACATCAACTATGGCTACACCTTC,CASSEDINYGYTF
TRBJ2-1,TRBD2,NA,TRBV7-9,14,TGTGCCAGCAGTCGGCCTAGCGGGACTGGTGAGCAGTTCTTC,CASSRPSGTGEQFF
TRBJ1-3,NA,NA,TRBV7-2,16,TGTGCCAGCAGCTTAGAGGGGGGGCGATTAGGAAACACCATATATTTT,CASSLEGGRLGNTIYF
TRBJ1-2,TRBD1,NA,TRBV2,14,TGTGCCAGCAGTGGGCAGGGGGCAACCTATGGCTACACCTTC,CASSGQGATYGYTF
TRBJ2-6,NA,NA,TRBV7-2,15,TGTGCCAGCAGCTTGGTCAGAACTGGGGCCAACGTCCTGACTTTC,CASSLVRTGANVLTF
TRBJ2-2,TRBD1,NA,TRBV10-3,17,TGTGCCATCAGTTCCTCTGAGGGACAGGGGAACACCGGGGAGCTGTTTTTT,CAISSSEGQGNTGELFF
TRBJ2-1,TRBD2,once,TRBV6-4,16,TGTGCCAGCAGTGACGGGCTAGCGGGGTTGGGGAATGAGCAGTTCTTC,CASSDGLAGLGNEQFF
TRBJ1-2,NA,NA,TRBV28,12,TGTGCCAGCAGTTTGGACAGATATGGCTACACCTTC,CASSLDRYGYTF
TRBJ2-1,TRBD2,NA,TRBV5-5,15,TGTGCCAGCAGCCCACCCGGGACTATCCACAATGAGCAGTTCTTC,CASSPPGTIHNEQFF
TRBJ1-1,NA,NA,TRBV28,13,TGTGCCGGTACAGGGCTGCCGAACACTGAAGCTTTCTTT,CAGTGLPNTEAFF
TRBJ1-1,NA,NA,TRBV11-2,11,TGTGCCAGCAGCCGCGAGGAGGGAGCTTTCTTT,CASSREEGAFF
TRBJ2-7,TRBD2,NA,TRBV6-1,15,TGTGCCAGCAGTGAAAATGGGGCGGGAGTGTACGAGCAGTACTTC,CASSENGAGVYEQYF
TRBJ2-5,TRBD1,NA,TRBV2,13,TGTGCCAGCAGTAACAGGGGGCAAGAGACCCAGTACTTC,CASSNRGQETQYF
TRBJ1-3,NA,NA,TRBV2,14,TGTGCCAGCAGTATGTCGGACAGAGGAAACACCATATATTTT,CASSMSDRGNTIYF
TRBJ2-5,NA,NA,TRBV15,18,TGTGCCACCAGCAGAGATCGATTCGGCCAGGAAGGCGAAGAGACCCAGTACTTC,CATSRDRFGQEGEETQYF
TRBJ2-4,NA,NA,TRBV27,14,TGTGCCAGCAGTACACAGGAGGCCAAAAACATTCAGTACTTC,CASSTQEAKNIQYF
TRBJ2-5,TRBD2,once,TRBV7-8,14,TGTGCGAGCGGGGGGGCGGGAGTGCTGGAGACCCAGTACTTC,CASGGAGVLETQYF
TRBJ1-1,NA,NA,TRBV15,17,TGTGCCACCAGCAGAGATCGGCAGGGCTGGACGAACACTGAAGCTTTCTTT,CATSRDRQGWTNTEAFF
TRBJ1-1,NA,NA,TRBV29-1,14,TGCAGCGTTGAGGAGTTGCACCGGAACACTGAAGCTTTCTTT,CSVEELHRNTEAFF
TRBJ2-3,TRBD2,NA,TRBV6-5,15,TGTGCCAGCCAAAGACTAGCGGGGTTGACCGATACGCAGTATTTT,CASQRLAGLTDTQYF
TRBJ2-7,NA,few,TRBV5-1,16,TGCGCCAGCAGCTTGGCGTTACAGGGCAGCTCCTACGAGCAGTACTTC,CASSLALQGSSYEQYF
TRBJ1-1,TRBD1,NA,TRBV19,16,TGTGCCAGTAGTCAACCGGGACAGGGAAGGGCGACTGAAGCTTTCTTT,CASSQPGQGRATEAFF
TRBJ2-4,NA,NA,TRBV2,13,TGTGCCAGCAGTCAAGGGGCCTTAAACATTCAGTACTTC,CASSQGALNIQYF
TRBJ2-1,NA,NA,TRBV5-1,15,TGCGCCAGCAGCTTGGCCTCGACTAGGAACAATGAGCAGTTCTTC,CASSLASTRNNEQFF
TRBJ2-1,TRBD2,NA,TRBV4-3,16,TGCGCCAGCAGCCAAAGACTAGCCAGCTCCTACAATGAGCAGTTCTTC,CASSQRLASSYNEQFF
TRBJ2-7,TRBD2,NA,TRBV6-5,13,TGTGCCAGTAGCGCGGGGGATAACTACGAGCAGTACTTC,CASSAGDNYEQYF
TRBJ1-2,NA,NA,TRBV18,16,TGTGCCAGCTCACCATTGTCAGATTATTCTAACTATGGCTACACCTTC,CASSPLSDYSNYGYTF
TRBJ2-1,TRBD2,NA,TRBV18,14,TGTGCCAGCTCACCACCGGGACTAGCCAATGAGCAGTTCTTC,CASSPPGLANEQFF
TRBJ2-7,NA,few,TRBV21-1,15,TGTGCCAGCAGCAAATTCGTGCGAGGAGCCTACGAGCAGTACTTC,CASSKFVRGAYEQYF
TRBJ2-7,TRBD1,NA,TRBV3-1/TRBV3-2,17,TGTGCCAGCAGCTGGGACGCGACAGGGGGGTCGAGTTACGAGCAGTACTTC,CASSWDATGGSSYEQYF
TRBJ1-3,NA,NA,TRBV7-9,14,TGTGCCAGCAGCTCCCCAGGGTTTGGAAACACCATATATTTT,CASSSPGFGNTIYF
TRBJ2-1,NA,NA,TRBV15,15,TGTGCCACCAGCAGAGATAGCTTGAGTATGGGTGAGCAGTTCTTC,CATSRDSLSMGEQFF
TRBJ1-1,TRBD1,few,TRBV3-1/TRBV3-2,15,TGTGCCAGCAGCCCCCTGACAGGGGGGAACACTGAAGCTTTCTTT,CASSPLTGGNTEAFF
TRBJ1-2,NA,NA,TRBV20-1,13,TGCAGTGCTAGTCGGGAACAGTTCTATGGCTACACCTTC,CSASREQFYGYTF
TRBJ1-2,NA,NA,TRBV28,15,TGTGCCAGCAGTCCGGGCGGGGCGCAAGTCTATGGCTACACCTTC,CASSPGGAQVYGYTF
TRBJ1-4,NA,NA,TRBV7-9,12,TGTGCCAGCAGTCAGAATAATGAAAAACTGTTTTTT,CASSQNNEKLFF